This T cell receptor beta chain is from a study of blood T cell repertoires in COVID-19. The V end lost 1 base, the J end lost 7 bases, and 23 bases lay between the germline ends. Germline values: CDR1 MGHRA, CDR2 YSYEKL. The length of the CDR3 is 18 residues. This table comes from immunoSEQ multiplex PCR, and its TCRdb copy is limited to in-frame clones, with some not included. The table records some 290,000 clones, just under 90% of them present only once. Donors were grouped by their self-reported clinical history. Recovered status in Cohort 3 required two negative PCRs, clearance, or symptom resolution.

This sequence was found in a woman aged 25 to 39 who had recovered from COVID-19. The sequenced material came from PBMCs or T cells enriched from blood (not recorded which). The rearrangement uses TRBV4-1 and TRBJ2-1; D is uncertain. The CDR3 loop is CASSQVQARAGTWNEQFF. DNA of the CDR3: TGCGCCAGCAGCCAAGTCCAGGCCCGAGCCGGCACTTGGAATGAGCAGTTCTTC.